This T cell receptor (beta chain) was identified in a study of T-cell reconstitution after alpha-beta-depleted transplantation in children. Findings and limits, study-wide: There were some patients whose high TCRbeta diversity at day 60 came from surviving recipient T cells and thymic progenitors. At the one-year point after transplant, T-cell counts and TCRbeta diversity were found to come mostly from T cells that had been newly produced. As was reported, about two months after transplant, alpha-beta T cells came from several hundred expanded graft clones.

Preparation of the TCRbeta library was carried out with unique molecular identifiers. One entry per CDR3 protein results from TCRdb running MiXCR on the PCR reads. The table records hundreds of thousands of distinct CDR3 sequences, approximately 13% of them present only once. CDR1 and CDR2 from the germline V gene are SGDLS and YYNGEE. Trimming cost V 2 bases and J 0 bases; bases outside gene matches: 4. CDR3 size: 16 residues. Note on this clonotype: Its antigen is not known.

Here the sequenced sample was PBMCs, mostly from graft donor cells, taken 360 days after TCRalphabeta/CD19-depleted stem cell transplant. The source of this sequence is a male patient aged 5 to 17 who had a stem cell transplant for acute myeloid leukemia, so the T cells may come from the graft donor. V usage is TRBV9 and J usage is TRBJ2-7, with TRBD2 matching over 11 bases. CDR3 amino acids: CASSVTSGGNSYEQYF. In DNA, the CDR3 is TGTGCCAGCAGCGTCACTAGCGGGGGAAACTCCTACGAGCAGTACTTC. Supplemented by reference TRBV9 and TRBJ2-7, the full variable domain reads DSGVTQTPKHLITATGQRVTLRCSPRSGDLSVYWYQQSLDQGLQFLIQYYNGEERAKGNILERFSAQQFPDLHSELNLSSLELGDSALYFCASSVTSGGNSYEQYFGPGTRLTVT.